This T cell receptor (beta chain) was found in a study of shared clonotypes between healthy human individuals. Study-level results: Sample collection involved blood only; tissue repertoires are likely different.

Every contributor of samples was a Caucasian grown-up residing in Nashville, Tennessee. Trimming took off 0 bases at V and 5 bases at J, with 8 bases between the two ends. Germline-derived CDR1 and CDR2 are SGHTA and FQGNSA. There are 15 residues in the CDR3. Points on this clone: Its antigen is still unknown. The sample holds other DNA sequences that translate to the same CDR3.

Generated by immunoSEQ multiplex PCR, the TCRdb table keeps only in-frame clones and is missing some. The sample has 2 million or so clones, roughly 96% seen once. Sequencing input: naive CD4+ T cells sorted from blood. Subset of the sample: CD45RA+ positively selected. This TCR was recovered from a young man in good health. V gene TRBV7-2 combines with J gene TRBJ1-6; tentative D call: TRBD1 (5 bases). The CDR3: CASSLAPGNNSPLHF. Written as DNA, the CDR3 is TGTGCCAGCAGCTTAGCGCCAGGGAATAATTCACCCCTCCACTTT.